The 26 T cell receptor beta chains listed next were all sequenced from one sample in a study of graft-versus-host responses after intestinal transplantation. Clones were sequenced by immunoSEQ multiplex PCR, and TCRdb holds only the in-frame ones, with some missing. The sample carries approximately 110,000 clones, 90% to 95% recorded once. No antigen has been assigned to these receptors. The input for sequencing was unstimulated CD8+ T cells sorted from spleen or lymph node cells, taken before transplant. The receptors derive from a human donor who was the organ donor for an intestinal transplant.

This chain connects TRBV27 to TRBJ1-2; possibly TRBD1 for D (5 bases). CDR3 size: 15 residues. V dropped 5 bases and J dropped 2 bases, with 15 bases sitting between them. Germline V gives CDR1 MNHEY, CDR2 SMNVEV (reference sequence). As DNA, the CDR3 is TGTGCCAGCAGTCCCCTACGGCAGGGAAACTATGGCTACACCTTC. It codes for CASSPLRQGNYGYTF.

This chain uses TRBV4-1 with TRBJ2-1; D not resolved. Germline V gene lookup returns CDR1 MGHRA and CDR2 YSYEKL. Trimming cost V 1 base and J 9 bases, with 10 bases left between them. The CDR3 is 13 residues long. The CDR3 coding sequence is TGCGCCAGCAGCCAAGTCGGAGTGGCTGAGCAGTTCTTC. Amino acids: CASSQVGVAEQFF.

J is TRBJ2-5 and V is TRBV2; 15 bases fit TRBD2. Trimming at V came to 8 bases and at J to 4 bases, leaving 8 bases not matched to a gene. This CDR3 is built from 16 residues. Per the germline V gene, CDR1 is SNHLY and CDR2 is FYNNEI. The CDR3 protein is CASLGLAGGRRETQYF. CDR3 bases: TGTGCCAGCCTGGGACTAGCGGGAGGTAGGAGAGAGACCCAGTACTTC. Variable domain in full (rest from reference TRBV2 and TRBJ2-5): EPEVTQTPSHQVTQMGQEVILRCVPISNHLYFYWYRQILGQKVEFLVSFYNNEISEKSEIFDDQFSVERPDGSNFTLKIRSTKLEDSAMYFCASLGLAGGRRETQYFGPGTRLLVL.

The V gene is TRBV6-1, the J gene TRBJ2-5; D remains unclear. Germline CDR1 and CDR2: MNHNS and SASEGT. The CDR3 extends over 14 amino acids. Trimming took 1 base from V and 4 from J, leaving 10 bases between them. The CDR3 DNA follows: TGTGCCAGCAGTGAAGGATGGTCGAGAGAGACCCAGTACTTC. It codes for CASSEGWSRETQYF.

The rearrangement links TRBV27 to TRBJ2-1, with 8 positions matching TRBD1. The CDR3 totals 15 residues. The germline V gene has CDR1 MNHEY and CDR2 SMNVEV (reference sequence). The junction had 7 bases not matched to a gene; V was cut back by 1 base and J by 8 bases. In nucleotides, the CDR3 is TGTGCCAGCAGTTTATTCGGGACAGGATGGCATGAGCAGTTCTTC. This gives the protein CASSLFGTGWHEQFF.

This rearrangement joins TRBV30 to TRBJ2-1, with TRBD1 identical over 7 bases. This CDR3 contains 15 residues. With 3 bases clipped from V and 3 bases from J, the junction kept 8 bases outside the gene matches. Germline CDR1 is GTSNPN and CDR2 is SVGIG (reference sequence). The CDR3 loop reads CAWRGEDRLYNEQFF. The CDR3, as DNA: TGTGCCTGGAGGGGAGAGGACAGGCTCTACAATGAGCAGTTCTTC.

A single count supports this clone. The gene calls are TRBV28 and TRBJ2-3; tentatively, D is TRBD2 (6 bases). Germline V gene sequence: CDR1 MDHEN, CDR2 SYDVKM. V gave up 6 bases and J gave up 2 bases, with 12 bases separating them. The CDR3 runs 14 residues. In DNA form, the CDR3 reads TGTGCCAGCAGCCCATTAGCGGACACAGATACGCAGTATTTT. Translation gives CASSPLADTDTQYF.

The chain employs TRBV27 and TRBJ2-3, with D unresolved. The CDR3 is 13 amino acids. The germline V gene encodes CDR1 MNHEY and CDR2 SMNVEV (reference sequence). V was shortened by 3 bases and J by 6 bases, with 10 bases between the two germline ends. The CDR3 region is CASSFGLRDTQYF. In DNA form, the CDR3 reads TGTGCCAGCAGTTTCGGGCTAAGGGATACGCAGTATTTT.

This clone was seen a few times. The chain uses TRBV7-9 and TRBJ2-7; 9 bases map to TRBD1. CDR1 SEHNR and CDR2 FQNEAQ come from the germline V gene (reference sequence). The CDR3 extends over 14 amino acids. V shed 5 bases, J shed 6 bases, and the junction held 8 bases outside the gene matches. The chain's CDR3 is CASSPGQGLSEQYF. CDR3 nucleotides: TGTGCCAGCAGCCCGGGACAGGGTCTTAGCGAGCAGTACTTC.

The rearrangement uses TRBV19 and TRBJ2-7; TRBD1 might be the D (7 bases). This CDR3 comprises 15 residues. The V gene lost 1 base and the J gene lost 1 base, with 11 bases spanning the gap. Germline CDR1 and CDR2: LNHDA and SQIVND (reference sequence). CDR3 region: CASSIAGGNSYEQYF. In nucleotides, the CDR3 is TGTGCCAGTAGTATAGCAGGGGGGAATTCCTACGAGCAGTACTTC.

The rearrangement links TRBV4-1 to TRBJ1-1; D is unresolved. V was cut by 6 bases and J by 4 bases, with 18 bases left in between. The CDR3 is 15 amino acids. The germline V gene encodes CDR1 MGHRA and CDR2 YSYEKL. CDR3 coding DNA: TGCGCCAGCAGTTTCAGGTGGAGCTCGGGCACTGAAGCTTTCTTT. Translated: CASSFRWSSGTEAFF.

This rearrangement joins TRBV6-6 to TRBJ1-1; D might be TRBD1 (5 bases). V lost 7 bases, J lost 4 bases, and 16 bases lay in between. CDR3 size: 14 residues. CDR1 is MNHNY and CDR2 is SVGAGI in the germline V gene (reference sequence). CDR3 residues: CASTQAGSGTEAFF. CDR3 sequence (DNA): TGTGCCAGCACACAAGCAGGGTCGGGCACTGAAGCTTTCTTT.

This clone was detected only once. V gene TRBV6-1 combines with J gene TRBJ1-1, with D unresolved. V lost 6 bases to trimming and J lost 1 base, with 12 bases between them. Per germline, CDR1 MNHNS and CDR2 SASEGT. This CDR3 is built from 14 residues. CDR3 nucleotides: TGTGCCAGCAGCGAACAGACGGGGAACACTGAAGCTTTCTTT. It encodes CASSEQTGNTEAFF.

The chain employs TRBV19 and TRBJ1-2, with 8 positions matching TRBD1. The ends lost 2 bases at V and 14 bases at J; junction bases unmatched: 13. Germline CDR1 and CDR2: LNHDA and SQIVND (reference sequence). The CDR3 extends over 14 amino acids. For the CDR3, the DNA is TGTGCCAGTAGTATAAAAGGACAGGGTGGGCCCGCGACCTTC. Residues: CASSIKGQGGPATF.

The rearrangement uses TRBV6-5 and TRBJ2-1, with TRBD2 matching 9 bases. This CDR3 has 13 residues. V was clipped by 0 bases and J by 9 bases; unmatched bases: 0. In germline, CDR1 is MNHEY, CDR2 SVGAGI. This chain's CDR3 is CASSYSLAGEQFF. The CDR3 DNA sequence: TGTGCCAGCAGTTACTCACTAGCGGGTGAGCAGTTCTTC.

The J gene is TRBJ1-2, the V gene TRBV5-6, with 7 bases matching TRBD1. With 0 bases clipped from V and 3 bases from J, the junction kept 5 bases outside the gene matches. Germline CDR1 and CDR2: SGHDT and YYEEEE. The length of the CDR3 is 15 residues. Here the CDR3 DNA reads TGTGCCAGCAGCTTGGGGGACAGCGTATACTATGGCTACACCTTC. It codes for CASSLGDSVYYGYTF.

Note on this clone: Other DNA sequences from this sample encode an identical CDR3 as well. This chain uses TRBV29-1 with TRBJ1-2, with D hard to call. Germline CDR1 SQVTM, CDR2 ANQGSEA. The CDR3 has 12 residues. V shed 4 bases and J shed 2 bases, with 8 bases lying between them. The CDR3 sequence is CSVAGSNYGYTF. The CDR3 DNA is TGCAGCGTTGCGGGGTCGAACTATGGCTACACCTTC.

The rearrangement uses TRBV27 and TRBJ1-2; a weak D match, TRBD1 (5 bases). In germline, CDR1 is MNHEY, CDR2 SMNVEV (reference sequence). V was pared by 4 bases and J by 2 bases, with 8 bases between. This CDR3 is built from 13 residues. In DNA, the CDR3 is TGTGCCAGCAGTTCCCGACAGAACTATGGCTACACCTTC. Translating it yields CASSSRQNYGYTF.

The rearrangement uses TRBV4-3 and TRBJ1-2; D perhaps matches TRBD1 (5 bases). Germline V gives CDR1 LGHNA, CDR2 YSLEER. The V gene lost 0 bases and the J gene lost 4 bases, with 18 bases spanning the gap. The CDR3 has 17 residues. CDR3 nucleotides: TGCGCCAGCAGCCAAGATTACCTCCCCGGACAAATCTATGGCTACACCTTC. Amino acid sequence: CASSQDYLPGQIYGYTF.

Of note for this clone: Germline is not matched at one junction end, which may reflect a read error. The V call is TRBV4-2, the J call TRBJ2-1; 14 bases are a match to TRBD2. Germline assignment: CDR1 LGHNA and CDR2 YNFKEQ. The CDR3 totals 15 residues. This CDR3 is CACSRLAGGPNEQFF. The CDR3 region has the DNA TGTGCCTGCAGCCGACTAGCGGGAGGGCCTAATGAGCAGTTCTTC.

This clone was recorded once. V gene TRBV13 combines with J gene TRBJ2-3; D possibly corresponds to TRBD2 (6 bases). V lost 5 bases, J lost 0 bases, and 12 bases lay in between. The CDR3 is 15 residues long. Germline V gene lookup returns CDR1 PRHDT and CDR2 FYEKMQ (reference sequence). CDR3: CASSLKSGSTDTQYF. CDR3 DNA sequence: TGTGCCAGCAGCCTAAAGAGCGGGAGCACAGATACGCAGTATTTT. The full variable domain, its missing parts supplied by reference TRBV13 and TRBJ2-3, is AAGVIQSPRHLIKEKRETATLKCYPIPRHDTVYWYQQGPGQDPQFLISFYEKMQSDKGSIPDRFSAQQFSDYHSELNMSSLELGDSALYFCASSLKSGSTDTQYFGPGTRLTVL.

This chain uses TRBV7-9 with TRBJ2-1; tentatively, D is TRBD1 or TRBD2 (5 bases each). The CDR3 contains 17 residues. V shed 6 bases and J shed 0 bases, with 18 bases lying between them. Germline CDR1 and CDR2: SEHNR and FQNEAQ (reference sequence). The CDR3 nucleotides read TGTGCCAGCAGGCAGGGATCGGGGCCGCCCTCCTACAATGAGCAGTTCTTC. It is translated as CASRQGSGPPSYNEQFF.

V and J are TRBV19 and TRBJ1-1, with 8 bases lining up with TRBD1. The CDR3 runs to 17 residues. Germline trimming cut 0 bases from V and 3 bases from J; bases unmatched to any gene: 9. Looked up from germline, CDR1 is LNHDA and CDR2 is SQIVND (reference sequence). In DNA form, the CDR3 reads TGTGCCAGTAGTATAGAGGGGAACAGGGGGTCGGACACTGAAGCTTTCTTT. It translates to CASSIEGNRGSDTEAFF.

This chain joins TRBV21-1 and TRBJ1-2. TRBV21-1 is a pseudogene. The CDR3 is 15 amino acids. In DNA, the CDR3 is TGTGCCAGCAGCTCCCCCAGGGAGGGGAACTATGGCTACACCTTC. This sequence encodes CASSSPREGNYGYTF.

The CDR3 nucleotides read TGTGCCACCAGCAGAGAGATAGGGGTCAATCAGCCCCAGCATTTT. Protein sequence: CATSREIGVNQPQHF. V usage is TRBV15 and J usage is TRBJ1-5; weak D call: TRBD1 (5 bases). The CDR3 consists of 15 residues. From germline, CDR1 is LNHNV and CDR2 YYDKDF (reference sequence). V gave up 0 bases and J gave up 3 bases, with 9 bases separating them.

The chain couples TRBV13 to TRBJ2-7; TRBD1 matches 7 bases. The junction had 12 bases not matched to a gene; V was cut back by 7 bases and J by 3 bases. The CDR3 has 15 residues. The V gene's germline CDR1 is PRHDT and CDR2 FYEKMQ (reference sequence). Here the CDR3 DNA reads TGTGCCAGCACCTCTAGGGGCCAGGGGGTCTACGAGCAGTACTTC. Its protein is CASTSRGQGVYEQYF.